Sequencing of this T cell receptor (beta chain) was carried out in a study of human T cells and chemical hapten exposure. Study overall: Diphenylcyclopropenone was administered weekly to the scalp of patients throughout the approximately 24-week study.

Notes on this clonotype: Its cognate antigen is unknown.

Per the original data handling: Sample TCR counts, which ranged from roughly 23,224 to 750,000, had a median of 95,638. From the RACE reads, TCRdb called clonotypes with MiXCR, one entry per CDR3 protein. TCRdb assigned the V and J calls; the authors' analysis was not used. The data contain about 84,000 distinct CDR3 sequences, roughly 10% of them singletons. Time point given: patch test 3, about 24 weeks after DPC sensitization. Treatment denoted: therapeutic diphenylcyclopropenone sensitization with weekly scalp DPC. Staff drew blood before applying each patch test. Study-wide results and limits: Expanded TCRs produced significantly more large CDR3 similarity clusters than controls did.

CDR3 length: 14 residues. Germline CDR1 is SGHTA and CDR2 is FQGNSA. V was pared by 4 bases and J by 6 bases, with 12 bases between. This material consisted of whole blood, taken in connection with sensitization to the hapten diphenylcyclopropenone (DPC). The chain links TRBV7-2 to TRBJ1-4; the D gene is possibly TRBD1 (5 bases). The sequence came from a woman between 50 and 59 years old with alopecia areata. Some clones in this sample may be carry-over from other donors' samples. The CDR3 nucleotides are TGTGCCAGCAGCTGGGGGGGGACGGATGAAAAACTGTTTTTT. Protein product: CASSWGGTDEKLFF.